This TCR beta chain emerged from a study of blood T cell repertoires in COVID-19. Study in general: Spain, Italy and the United States supplied samples that represented acute and convalescent COVID-19. PBMCs, B-cell-depleted T cells, or T cells provided the cDNA or gDNA that made up the material.

CDR3 size: 15 residues. Trimming removed 5 bases from V and 2 bases from J; junction bases left unmatched: 8. CDR1 and CDR2 from the germline V gene are PRHDT and FYEKMQ (reference sequence). This clone was seen a few times. In the authors' workflow: How many nucleated cells were present was estimated from reference gene primer amplification. The table came from immunoSEQ multiplex PCR; TCRdb's copy has only in-frame clones and leaves some out. That table gives V, J and clone size, and the DNA gave D and trimming. The data contain about 230,000 clones, approximately 89% of them singletons. Adults between roughly 18 and 90 years of age took part from more than 20 US areas.

The sample consisted of PBMCs or T cells enriched from blood (not recorded which). This chain uses TRBV13 with TRBJ2-5; the match to TRBD1 covers 7 bases. The clonotype originates from a middle-aged woman with acute COVID-19. CDR3 sequence (DNA): TGTGCCAGCAGCCCCACCGGGACAGCACAAGAGACCCAGTACTTC. Its translation: CASSPTGTAQETQYF.